The rows below give T cell receptor beta chains drawn from one sample of a study of blood T cells in healthy people across ages. A single record per CDR3 protein comes from TCRdb applying MiXCR to the 5' RACE reads. The table lists 650,000 or so distinct CDR3 sequences, 40% to 65% of them singletons, with 13% in the top ten. Material: blood. All receptors derive from a woman aged 80 or over in good health. Each CDR3 is given with its conserved first and last residue. Fields, in order: D gene, CDR3 length, V gene, clone size, J gene, CDR3 DNA, CDR3 protein. A D gene is named only where the DNA matches it firmly. Expanded clones get a size class; other rows say once, few or many, or leave the size out.

d_call: NA; cdr3_length: 15; v_call: TRBV5-1; clone_size: NA; j_call: TRBJ2-7; cdr3_nt: TGCGCCAGCAGCTTGAGTTGGCAGGATCCCGACGAGCAGTACTTC; cdr3_aa: CASSLSWQDPDEQYF
d_call: TRBD1; cdr3_length: 15; v_call: TRBV10-2; clone_size: NA; j_call: TRBJ2-1; cdr3_nt: TGCGCCAGCAGTGAGTCGGGACAGCCCCCGTGTGAGCAGTTCTTC; cdr3_aa: CASSESGQPPCEQFF
d_call: TRBD1; cdr3_length: 16; v_call: TRBV25-1; clone_size: NA; j_call: TRBJ2-3; cdr3_nt: TGTGCCAGCAGTTATACTAGGACAGGGTTCACAGATACGCAGTATTTT; cdr3_aa: CASSYTRTGFTDTQYF
d_call: TRBD1; cdr3_length: 13; v_call: TRBV30; clone_size: NA; j_call: TRBJ2-7; cdr3_nt: TGTGCCTGGAGTTGGGACAGGGATGACGAGCAGTACTTC; cdr3_aa: CAWSWDRDDEQYF
d_call: NA; cdr3_length: 12; v_call: TRBV12-3/TRBV12-4; clone_size: NA; j_call: TRBJ1-2; cdr3_nt: TGTGCCAGCAGTACCGAGAGCTATGGCTACACCTTC; cdr3_aa: CASSTESYGYTF
d_call: NA; cdr3_length: 14; v_call: TRBV12-3/TRBV12-4; clone_size: many; j_call: TRBJ2-1; cdr3_nt: TGTGCCAGCAGTCCTACGTACGGGGCGCAGTGGGTGTTCTTC; cdr3_aa: CASSPTYGAQWVFF
d_call: TRBD2; cdr3_length: 15; v_call: TRBV27; clone_size: few; j_call: TRBJ2-3; cdr3_nt: TGTGCCAGCAGTTCGCCGCGGGGGGGCTCAGATACGCAGTATTTT; cdr3_aa: CASSSPRGGSDTQYF
d_call: NA; cdr3_length: 13; v_call: TRBV20-1; clone_size: NA; j_call: TRBJ2-1; cdr3_nt: TGCAATGCTAGATTGTTGGAGTACAATGAGCAGTTCTTC; cdr3_aa: CNARLLEYNEQFF
d_call: NA; cdr3_length: 15; v_call: TRBV4-2; clone_size: NA; j_call: TRBJ2-7; cdr3_nt: TGTGCCAGCAGCCAGGGACTAAGGGGGCACTACGAGCAGTACTTC; cdr3_aa: CASSQGLRGHYEQYF
d_call: NA; cdr3_length: 14; v_call: TRBV29-1; clone_size: many; j_call: TRBJ2-7; cdr3_nt: TGCAGCGTTACTAAAGGGGGTTTGGGGTACGAGCAGTACTTC; cdr3_aa: CSVTKGGLGYEQYF
d_call: NA; cdr3_length: 14; v_call: TRBV5-6; clone_size: many; j_call: TRBJ1-2; cdr3_nt: TGTGCCAGCAGCTTGGTGGGGGGCTCTCGTGGCTACACCTTC; cdr3_aa: CASSLVGGSRGYTF
d_call: NA; cdr3_length: 12; v_call: TRBV12-3/TRBV12-4; clone_size: NA; j_call: TRBJ1-5; cdr3_nt: TGTGCCAGCAGCAACGCCAATCAGCCCCAGCATTTT; cdr3_aa: CASSNANQPQHF
d_call: NA; cdr3_length: 14; v_call: TRBV29-1; clone_size: few; j_call: TRBJ1-6; cdr3_nt: TGCAGCTTTAGAAGGACAGTGCGTAATTCACCCCTCCACTTT; cdr3_aa: CSFRRTVRNSPLHF
d_call: NA; cdr3_length: 15; v_call: TRBV10-3; clone_size: NA; j_call: TRBJ1-1; cdr3_nt: TGTGCCATCAGTGAGTCGGCAGATCTGAACACTGAAGCTTTCTTT; cdr3_aa: CAISESADLNTEAFF
d_call: NA; cdr3_length: 17; v_call: TRBV7-3; clone_size: few; j_call: TRBJ2-1; cdr3_nt: TGTGCCAGCAGCTTAACCCCAGCGACGAGCTCCTACAATGAGCAGTTCTTC; cdr3_aa: CASSLTPATSSYNEQFF
d_call: NA; cdr3_length: 17; v_call: TRBV20-1; clone_size: many; j_call: TRBJ2-3; cdr3_nt: TGCAGTGCTAGAGTGACCCCCGGGAACCCTGGGACAGATACGCAGTATTTT; cdr3_aa: CSARVTPGNPGTDTQYF
d_call: NA; cdr3_length: 15; v_call: TRBV5-1; clone_size: NA; j_call: TRBJ2-3; cdr3_nt: TGCGCCAGCAGCCGAGGGCCAACAGGGATGGATACGCAGTATTTT; cdr3_aa: CASSRGPTGMDTQYF
d_call: NA; cdr3_length: 16; v_call: TRBV7-9; clone_size: many; j_call: TRBJ2-1; cdr3_nt: TGTGCCAGCAGCTTAGCGATCGCTAGCTTTGTCGATGAGCAGTTCTTC; cdr3_aa: CASSLAIASFVDEQFF
d_call: TRBD2; cdr3_length: 16; v_call: TRBV6-2/TRBV6-3; clone_size: NA; j_call: TRBJ2-5; cdr3_nt: TGTGCCAGCAGTTACTCGCTAGCGGGATCGAGAGAGACCCAGTACTTC; cdr3_aa: CASSYSLAGSRETQYF
d_call: NA; cdr3_length: 13; v_call: TRBV7-2; clone_size: NA; j_call: TRBJ1-2; cdr3_nt: TGTGCCAGCAGCTTAGGACCCGGCTATGGCTACACCTTC; cdr3_aa: CASSLGPGYGYTF
d_call: NA; cdr3_length: 12; v_call: TRBV10-3; clone_size: many; j_call: TRBJ1-2; cdr3_nt: TGTGCCATCAGTGACAGGGCCTATGGCTACACCTTC; cdr3_aa: CAISDRAYGYTF
d_call: TRBD2; cdr3_length: 16; v_call: TRBV9; clone_size: few; j_call: TRBJ2-2; cdr3_nt: TGTGCCAGCAGCGTAGCTGTCCTAGCGGGAGCCGGGGAGCTGTTTTTT; cdr3_aa: CASSVAVLAGAGELFF
d_call: NA; cdr3_length: 12; v_call: TRBV29-1; clone_size: NA; j_call: TRBJ1-1; cdr3_nt: TGCAGCGCTCGACTCGGGTTGGTTGAAGCTTTCTTT; cdr3_aa: CSARLGLVEAFF
d_call: NA; cdr3_length: 14; v_call: TRBV28; clone_size: NA; j_call: TRBJ2-7; cdr3_nt: TGTGCCAGCAGTTTCCCAGGGCAGGCCTACGAGCAGTACTTC; cdr3_aa: CASSFPGQAYEQYF
d_call: TRBD1; cdr3_length: 14; v_call: TRBV5-1; clone_size: NA; j_call: TRBJ2-5; cdr3_nt: TGCGCCAGCAGCAAGAACAGGGGGCGTGAGACCCAGTACTTC; cdr3_aa: CASSKNRGRETQYF
d_call: NA; cdr3_length: 17; v_call: TRBV12-3/TRBV12-4; clone_size: many; j_call: TRBJ1-6; cdr3_nt: TGTGCCAGCAGTTCGCCAGGGAAGAGCTCCTATAATTCACCCCTCCACTTT; cdr3_aa: CASSSPGKSSYNSPLHF
d_call: TRBD1; cdr3_length: 15; v_call: TRBV28; clone_size: many; j_call: TRBJ2-2; cdr3_nt: TGTGCCAGCAGTCCGCGACAGGGTCTGACCGGGGAGCTGTTTTTT; cdr3_aa: CASSPRQGLTGELFF
d_call: NA; cdr3_length: 10; v_call: TRBV20-1; clone_size: NA; j_call: TRBJ2-5; cdr3_nt: TGCAGTGCCTCGAAGAAGACCCAGTACTTC; cdr3_aa: CSASKKTQYF
d_call: NA; cdr3_length: 15; v_call: TRBV29-1; clone_size: NA; j_call: TRBJ1-2; cdr3_nt: TGCAGCGTTTATTTCCCAGCAGGGGACAACTATGGCTACACCTTC; cdr3_aa: CSVYFPAGDNYGYTF
d_call: TRBD2; cdr3_length: 16; v_call: TRBV2; clone_size: many; j_call: TRBJ2-3; cdr3_nt: TGTGCCAGCAAAGGGACTAGCAGGACTAGCACAGATACGCAGTATTTT; cdr3_aa: CASKGTSRTSTDTQYF
d_call: TRBD2; cdr3_length: 18; v_call: TRBV30; clone_size: many; j_call: TRBJ2-1; cdr3_nt: TGTGCCTGGAGTGTCGGGACTAGCGGGAGACCGAGGGAGAATGAGCAGTTCTTC; cdr3_aa: CAWSVGTSGRPRENEQFF
d_call: NA; cdr3_length: 14; v_call: TRBV19; clone_size: NA; j_call: TRBJ2-5; cdr3_nt: TGTGCCAGTAGTATCGATGGGAGACAAGAGACCCAGTACTTC; cdr3_aa: CASSIDGRQETQYF
d_call: NA; cdr3_length: 13; v_call: TRBV18; clone_size: few; j_call: TRBJ1-1; cdr3_nt: TGTGCCAGCTCACGGGACATAAACACTGAAGCTTTCTTT; cdr3_aa: CASSRDINTEAFF
d_call: NA; cdr3_length: 14; v_call: TRBV6-1; clone_size: NA; j_call: TRBJ1-2; cdr3_nt: TGTGCCAGCAGTGACAGGGAGTCGAACTATGGCTGCACCTTC; cdr3_aa: CASSDRESNYGCTF
d_call: NA; cdr3_length: 13; v_call: TRBV14; clone_size: NA; j_call: TRBJ1-1; cdr3_nt: TGTGCCAGCAGCCAGATAGGGGGGGCTGAAGCTTTCTTT; cdr3_aa: CASSQIGGAEAFF
d_call: TRBD2; cdr3_length: 16; v_call: TRBV4-2; clone_size: many; j_call: TRBJ2-1; cdr3_nt: TGTGCCAGCAGCCCTCCGGGGACTAGCGGGATCAATGAGCAGTTCTTC; cdr3_aa: CASSPPGTSGINEQFF
d_call: TRBD1; cdr3_length: 15; v_call: TRBV6-6; clone_size: NA; j_call: TRBJ2-7; cdr3_nt: TGTGCCAGCACCTCCTTCGACAGGGGTACCTACGAGCAGTACTTC; cdr3_aa: CASTSFDRGTYEQYF
d_call: NA; cdr3_length: 17; v_call: TRBV6-6; clone_size: NA; j_call: TRBJ1-3; cdr3_nt: TGTGCCAGCAGTTACCTGCTAGGACCGGACTCTGGAAACACCATATATTTT; cdr3_aa: CASSYLLGPDSGNTIYF
d_call: NA; cdr3_length: 15; v_call: TRBV28; clone_size: many; j_call: TRBJ2-7; cdr3_nt: TGTGCCAGCAGCAGCAACGCAGGGCGCTCCTACGAGCAGTACTTC; cdr3_aa: CASSSNAGRSYEQYF
d_call: NA; cdr3_length: 14; v_call: TRBV20-1; clone_size: NA; j_call: TRBJ2-5; cdr3_nt: TGCAGTGCTGCCGGGGACAAGAGAGAGGAGACCCAGTACTTC; cdr3_aa: CSAAGDKREETQYF
d_call: NA; cdr3_length: 15; v_call: TRBV25-1; clone_size: NA; j_call: TRBJ2-7; cdr3_nt: TGTGCCAGCAGTGGAGCGGCGTGGACGCCCTACGAGCAGTACTTC; cdr3_aa: CASSGAAWTPYEQYF
d_call: NA; cdr3_length: 13; v_call: TRBV5-1; clone_size: NA; j_call: TRBJ2-1; cdr3_nt: TGCGCCAGCAGCCGATCTAGGGGCAATGAGCAGTTCTTC; cdr3_aa: CASSRSRGNEQFF
d_call: TRBD1; cdr3_length: 17; v_call: TRBV9; clone_size: NA; j_call: TRBJ2-7; cdr3_nt: TGTGCCAGCAGCCCGGAGTACTTGACAGGGCCCCGTCGCGAGCAGTACTTC; cdr3_aa: CASSPEYLTGPRREQYF
d_call: NA; cdr3_length: 12; v_call: TRBV6-5; clone_size: NA; j_call: TRBJ1-1; cdr3_nt: TGTGCCAGCAGTGGTGAGAGCACTGAAGCTTTCTTT; cdr3_aa: CASSGESTEAFF
d_call: NA; cdr3_length: 14; v_call: TRBV20-1; clone_size: many; j_call: TRBJ2-3; cdr3_nt: TGCAGTGCTAGAGATATACTGAGCACAGATACGCAGTATTTT; cdr3_aa: CSARDILSTDTQYF
d_call: NA; cdr3_length: 13; v_call: TRBV4-1; clone_size: NA; j_call: TRBJ2-1; cdr3_nt: TGCGCCAGCAGCCAAGAACGATCGGATGAGCAGTTCTTC; cdr3_aa: CASSQERSDEQFF
d_call: TRBD1; cdr3_length: 15; v_call: TRBV7-9; clone_size: many; j_call: TRBJ2-1; cdr3_nt: TGTGCCAGCAGAGTAGGGACAGGGAACCACAATGAGCAGTTCTTC; cdr3_aa: CASRVGTGNHNEQFF
d_call: TRBD2; cdr3_length: 15; v_call: TRBV10-2; clone_size: NA; j_call: TRBJ2-4; cdr3_nt: TGCGCCAGCAGTGAGTGGGAGCGGGGGAAAAACATTCAGTACTTC; cdr3_aa: CASSEWERGKNIQYF
d_call: NA; cdr3_length: 15; v_call: TRBV24-1; clone_size: many; j_call: TRBJ2-3; cdr3_nt: TGTGCCACCAGTGATATAAGAACCCTTACAGATACGCAGTATTTT; cdr3_aa: CATSDIRTLTDTQYF
d_call: TRBD2; cdr3_length: 14; v_call: TRBV9; clone_size: many; j_call: TRBJ2-1; cdr3_nt: TGTGCCAGCAGCGTAGTTAGCGGGAGCTATGAGCAGTTCTTC; cdr3_aa: CASSVVSGSYEQFF
d_call: NA; cdr3_length: 13; v_call: TRBV5-1; clone_size: NA; j_call: TRBJ2-3; cdr3_nt: TGCGGCAGCAGTCGGGGGACCACAGATACGCAGTATTTT; cdr3_aa: CGSSRGTTDTQYF
d_call: TRBD1; cdr3_length: 14; v_call: TRBV6-5; clone_size: many; j_call: TRBJ2-1; cdr3_nt: TGTGCCAGCAGTTACCTACAGGGGTGGAATGAGCAGTTCTTC; cdr3_aa: CASSYLQGWNEQFF
d_call: NA; cdr3_length: 15; v_call: TRBV19; clone_size: NA; j_call: TRBJ2-3; cdr3_nt: TGTGCCACTCCTGAGGGGCGGGGGCAGGGGGAGACGCAGTATTTT; cdr3_aa: CATPEGRGQGETQYF
d_call: NA; cdr3_length: 15; v_call: TRBV7-2; clone_size: NA; j_call: TRBJ1-5; cdr3_nt: TGTGCCAGCAGTTTGGCGATTGGGGGAAATCAACCCCAGCATTTT; cdr3_aa: CASSLAIGGNQPQHF